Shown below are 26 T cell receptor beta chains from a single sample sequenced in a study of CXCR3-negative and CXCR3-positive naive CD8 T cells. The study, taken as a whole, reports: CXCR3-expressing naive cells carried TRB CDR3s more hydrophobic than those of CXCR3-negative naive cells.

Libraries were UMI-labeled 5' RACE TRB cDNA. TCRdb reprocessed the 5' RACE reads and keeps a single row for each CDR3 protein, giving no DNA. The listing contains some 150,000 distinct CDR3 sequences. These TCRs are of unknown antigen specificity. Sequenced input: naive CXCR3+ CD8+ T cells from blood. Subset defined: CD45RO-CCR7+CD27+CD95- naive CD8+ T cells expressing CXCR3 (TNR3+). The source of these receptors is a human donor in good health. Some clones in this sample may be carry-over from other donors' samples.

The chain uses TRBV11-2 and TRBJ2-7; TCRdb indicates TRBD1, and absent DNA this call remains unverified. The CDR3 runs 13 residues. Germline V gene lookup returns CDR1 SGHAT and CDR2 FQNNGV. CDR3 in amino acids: CASRPGERSEQYF. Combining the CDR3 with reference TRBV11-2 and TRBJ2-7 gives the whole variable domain EAGVAQSPRYKIIEKRQSVAFWCNPISGHATLYWYQQILGQGPKLLIQFQNNGVVDDSQLPKDRFSAERLKGVDSTLKIQPAKLEDSAVYLCASRPGERSEQYFGPGTRLTVT.

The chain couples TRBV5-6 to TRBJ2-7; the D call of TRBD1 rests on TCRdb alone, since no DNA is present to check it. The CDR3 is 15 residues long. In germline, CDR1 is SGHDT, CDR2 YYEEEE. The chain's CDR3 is CASSPPGQGIHEQYF.

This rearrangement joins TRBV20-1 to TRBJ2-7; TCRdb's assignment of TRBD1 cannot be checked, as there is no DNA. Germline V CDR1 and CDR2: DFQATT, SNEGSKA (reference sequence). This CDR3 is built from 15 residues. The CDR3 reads CSARDLDRSTYEQYF.

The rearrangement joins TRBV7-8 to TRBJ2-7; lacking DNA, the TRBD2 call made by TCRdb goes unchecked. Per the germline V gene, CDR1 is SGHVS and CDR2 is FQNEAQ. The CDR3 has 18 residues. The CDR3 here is CASSIGTSGTWSSYEQYF.

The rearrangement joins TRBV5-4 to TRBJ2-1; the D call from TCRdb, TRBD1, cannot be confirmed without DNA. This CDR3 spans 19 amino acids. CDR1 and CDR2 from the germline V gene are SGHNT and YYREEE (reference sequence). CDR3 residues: CASSLGGWRALSSYNEQFF.

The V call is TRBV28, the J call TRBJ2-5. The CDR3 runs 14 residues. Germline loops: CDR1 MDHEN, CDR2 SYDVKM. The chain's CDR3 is CASSLGFAQETQYF.

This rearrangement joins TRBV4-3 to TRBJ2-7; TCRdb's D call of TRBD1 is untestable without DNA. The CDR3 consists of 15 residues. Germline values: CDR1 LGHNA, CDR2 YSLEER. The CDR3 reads CASSQMPGQGYEQYF.

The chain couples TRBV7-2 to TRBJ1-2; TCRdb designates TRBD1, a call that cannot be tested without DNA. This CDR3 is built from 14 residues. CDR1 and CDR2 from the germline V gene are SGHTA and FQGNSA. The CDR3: CASSSDRGTYGYTF.

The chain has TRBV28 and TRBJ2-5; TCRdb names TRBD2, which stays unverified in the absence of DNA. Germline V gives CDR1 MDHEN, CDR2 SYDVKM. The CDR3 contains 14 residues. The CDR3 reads CASTGSGGGETQYF.

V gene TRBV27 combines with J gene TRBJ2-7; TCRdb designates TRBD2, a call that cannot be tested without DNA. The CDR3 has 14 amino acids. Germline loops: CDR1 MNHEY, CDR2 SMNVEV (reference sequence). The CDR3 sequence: CASSGGVLRSEQYF.

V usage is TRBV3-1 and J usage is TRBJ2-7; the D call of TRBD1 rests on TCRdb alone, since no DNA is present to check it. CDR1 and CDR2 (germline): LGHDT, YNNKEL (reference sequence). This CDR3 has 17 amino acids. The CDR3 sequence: CASSPNLPRDSSYEQYF.

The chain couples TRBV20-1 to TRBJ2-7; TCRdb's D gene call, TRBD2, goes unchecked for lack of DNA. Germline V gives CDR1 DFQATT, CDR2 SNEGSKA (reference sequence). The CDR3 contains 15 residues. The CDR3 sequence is CSASHGTSGSYEQYF.

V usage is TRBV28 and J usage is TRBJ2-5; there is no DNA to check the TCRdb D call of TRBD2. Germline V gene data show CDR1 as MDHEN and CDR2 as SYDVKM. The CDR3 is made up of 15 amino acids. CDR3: CASSSNLAEEETQYF.

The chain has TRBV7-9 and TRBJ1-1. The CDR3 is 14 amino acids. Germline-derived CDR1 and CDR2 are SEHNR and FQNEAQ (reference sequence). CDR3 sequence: CASSQGIKGTEAFF.

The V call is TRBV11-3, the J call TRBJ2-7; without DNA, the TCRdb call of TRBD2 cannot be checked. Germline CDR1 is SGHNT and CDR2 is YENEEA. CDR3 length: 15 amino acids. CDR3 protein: CASSLSGDSSYEQYF.

CDR3 in amino acids: CASSGGGGLDGYTF. J is TRBJ1-2 and V is TRBV10-2; TCRdb designates TRBD1, a call that cannot be tested without DNA. The germline CDR1 and CDR2 sequences are WSHSY and SAAADI. The CDR3 covers 14 residues.

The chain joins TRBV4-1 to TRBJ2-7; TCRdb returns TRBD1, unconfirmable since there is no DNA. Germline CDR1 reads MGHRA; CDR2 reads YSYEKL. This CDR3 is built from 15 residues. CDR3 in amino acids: CASSQAVRDTYEQYF.

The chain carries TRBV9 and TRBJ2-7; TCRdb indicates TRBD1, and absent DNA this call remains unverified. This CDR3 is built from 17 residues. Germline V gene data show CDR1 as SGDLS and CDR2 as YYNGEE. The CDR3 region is CASSVEDMTASGFQQYF.

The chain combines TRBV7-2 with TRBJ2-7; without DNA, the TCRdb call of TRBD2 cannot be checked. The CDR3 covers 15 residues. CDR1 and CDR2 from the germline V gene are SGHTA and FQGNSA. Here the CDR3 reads CASSLEGLRAYEQYF.

The CDR3 sequence: CASSLDPEGGYTF. The gene calls are TRBV7-9 and TRBJ1-2; TCRdb designates TRBD1, a call that cannot be tested without DNA. The CDR3 has 13 amino acids. The germline V gene has CDR1 SEHNR and CDR2 FQNEAQ (reference sequence).

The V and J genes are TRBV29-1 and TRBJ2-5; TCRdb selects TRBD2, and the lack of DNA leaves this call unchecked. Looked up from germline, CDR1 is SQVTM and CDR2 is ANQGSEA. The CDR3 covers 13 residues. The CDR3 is CSVVPGAGETQYF.

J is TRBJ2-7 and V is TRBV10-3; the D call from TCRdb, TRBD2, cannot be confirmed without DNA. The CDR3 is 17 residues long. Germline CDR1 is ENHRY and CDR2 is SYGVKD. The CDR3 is CAISSSTEGSVDYEQYF.

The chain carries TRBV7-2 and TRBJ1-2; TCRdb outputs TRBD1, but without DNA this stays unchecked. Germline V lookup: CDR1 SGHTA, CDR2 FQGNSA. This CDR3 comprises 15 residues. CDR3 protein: CASSPWGSTNYGYTF.

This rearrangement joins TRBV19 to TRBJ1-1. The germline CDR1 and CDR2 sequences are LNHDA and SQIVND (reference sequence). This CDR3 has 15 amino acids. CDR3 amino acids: CASRGLDGGLTEAFF.

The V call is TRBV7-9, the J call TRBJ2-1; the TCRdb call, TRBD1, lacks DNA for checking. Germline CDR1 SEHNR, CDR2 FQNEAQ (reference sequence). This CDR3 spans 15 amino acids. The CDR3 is CASSPTGVLGNEQFF.

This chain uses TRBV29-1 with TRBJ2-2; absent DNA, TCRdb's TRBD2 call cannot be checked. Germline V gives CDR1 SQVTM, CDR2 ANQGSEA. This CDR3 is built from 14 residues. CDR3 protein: CSGSGTPNTGELFF.